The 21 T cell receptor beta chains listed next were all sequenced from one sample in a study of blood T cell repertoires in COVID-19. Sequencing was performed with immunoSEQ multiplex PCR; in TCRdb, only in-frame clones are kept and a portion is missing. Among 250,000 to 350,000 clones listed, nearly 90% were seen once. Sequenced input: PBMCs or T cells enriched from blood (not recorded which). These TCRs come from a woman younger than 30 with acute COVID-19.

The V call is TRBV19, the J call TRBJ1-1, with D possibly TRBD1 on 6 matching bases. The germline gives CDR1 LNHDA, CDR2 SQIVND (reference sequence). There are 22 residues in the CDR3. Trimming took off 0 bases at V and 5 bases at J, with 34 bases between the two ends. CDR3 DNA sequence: TGTGCCAGTAGTATAGACATCGGGGGGGACGGACCCCCAGGGGACGGGAAGACTGAAGCTTTCTTT. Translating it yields CASSIDIGGDGPPGDGKTEAFF.

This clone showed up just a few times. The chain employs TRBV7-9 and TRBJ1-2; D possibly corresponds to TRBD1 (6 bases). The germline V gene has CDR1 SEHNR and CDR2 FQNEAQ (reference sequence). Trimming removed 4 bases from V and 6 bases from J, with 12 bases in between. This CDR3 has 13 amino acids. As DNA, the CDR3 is TGTGCCAGCAGCTCAGGGGTTCAAAATGGCTACACCTTC. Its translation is CASSSGVQNGYTF.

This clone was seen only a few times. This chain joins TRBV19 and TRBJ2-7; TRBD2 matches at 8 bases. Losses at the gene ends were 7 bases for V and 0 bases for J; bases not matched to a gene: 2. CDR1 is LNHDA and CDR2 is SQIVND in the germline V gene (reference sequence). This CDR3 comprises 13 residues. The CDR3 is CASTTSGSYEQYF. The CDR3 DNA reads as TGTGCCAGTACCACTAGCGGCTCCTACGAGCAGTACTTC.

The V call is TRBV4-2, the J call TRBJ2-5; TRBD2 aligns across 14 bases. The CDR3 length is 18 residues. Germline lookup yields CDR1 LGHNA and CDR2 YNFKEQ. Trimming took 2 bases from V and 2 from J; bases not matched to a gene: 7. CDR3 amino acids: CASSQTGTSGRGQETQYF. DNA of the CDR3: TGTGCCAGCAGCCAAACCGGGACTAGCGGGAGAGGTCAAGAGACCCAGTACTTC.

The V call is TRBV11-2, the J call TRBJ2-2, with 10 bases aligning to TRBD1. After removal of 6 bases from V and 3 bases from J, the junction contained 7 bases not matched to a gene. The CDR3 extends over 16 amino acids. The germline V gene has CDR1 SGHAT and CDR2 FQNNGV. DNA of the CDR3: TGTGCCAGCAGTTCGGGACAGGGGTTCGACACCGGGGAGCTGTTTTTT. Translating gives CASSSGQGFDTGELFF.

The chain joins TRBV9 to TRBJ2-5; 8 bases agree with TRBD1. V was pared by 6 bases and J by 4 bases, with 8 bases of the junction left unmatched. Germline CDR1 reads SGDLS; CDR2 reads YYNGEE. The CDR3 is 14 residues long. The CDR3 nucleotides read TGTGCCAGCACGCGCTCAGGGGGCGGAGAGACCCAGTACTTC. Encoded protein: CASTRSGGGETQYF.

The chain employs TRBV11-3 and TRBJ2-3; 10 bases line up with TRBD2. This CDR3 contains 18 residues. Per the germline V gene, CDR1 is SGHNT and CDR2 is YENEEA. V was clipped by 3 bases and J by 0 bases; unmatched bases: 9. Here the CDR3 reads CASSFLAGGSTSTDTQYF. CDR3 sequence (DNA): TGTGCCAGCAGCTTCTTAGCGGGAGGCTCCACTAGCACAGATACGCAGTATTTT. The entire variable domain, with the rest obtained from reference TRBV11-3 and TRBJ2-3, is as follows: EAGVVQSPRYKIIEKKQPVAFWCNPISGHNTLYWYLQNLGQGPELLIRYENEEAVDDSQLPKDRFSAERLKGVDSTLKIQPAELGDSAVYLCASSFLAGGSTSTDTQYFGPGTRLTVL.

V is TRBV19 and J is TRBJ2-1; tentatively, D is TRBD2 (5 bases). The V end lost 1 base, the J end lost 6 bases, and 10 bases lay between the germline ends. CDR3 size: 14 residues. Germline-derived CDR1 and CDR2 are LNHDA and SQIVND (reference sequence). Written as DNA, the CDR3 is TGTGCCAGTAGTATAGCAAGTGGGAGCAATGAGCAGTTCTTC. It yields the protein CASSIASGSNEQFF.

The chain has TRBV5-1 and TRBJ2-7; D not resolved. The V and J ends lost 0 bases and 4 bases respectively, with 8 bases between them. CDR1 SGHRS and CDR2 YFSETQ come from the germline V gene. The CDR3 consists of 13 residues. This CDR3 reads CASSLGSQYEQYF. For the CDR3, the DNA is TGCGCCAGCAGCTTGGGGAGCCAATACGAGCAGTACTTC.

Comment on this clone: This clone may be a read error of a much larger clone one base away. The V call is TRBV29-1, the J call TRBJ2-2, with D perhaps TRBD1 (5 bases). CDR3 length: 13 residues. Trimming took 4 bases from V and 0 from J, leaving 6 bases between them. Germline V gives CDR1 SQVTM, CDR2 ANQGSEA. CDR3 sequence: CSVAQANTGELFF. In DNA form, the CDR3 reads TGCAGCGTTGCACAGGCGAACACCGGGGAGCTGTTTTTT.

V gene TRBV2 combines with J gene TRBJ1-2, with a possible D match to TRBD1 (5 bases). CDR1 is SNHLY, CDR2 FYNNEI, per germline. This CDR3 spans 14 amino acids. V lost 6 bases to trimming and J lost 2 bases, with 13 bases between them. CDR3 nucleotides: TGTGCCAGCAGGGCGGGACGCCTAAACTATGGCTACACCTTC. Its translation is CASRAGRLNYGYTF.

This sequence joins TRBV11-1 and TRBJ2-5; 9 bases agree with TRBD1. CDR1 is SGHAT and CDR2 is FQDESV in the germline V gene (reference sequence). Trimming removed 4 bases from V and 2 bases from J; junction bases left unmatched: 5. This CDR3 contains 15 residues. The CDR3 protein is CASSSQDRGQETQYF. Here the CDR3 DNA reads TGTGCCAGCAGCTCTCAGGACAGGGGACAAGAGACCCAGTACTTC.

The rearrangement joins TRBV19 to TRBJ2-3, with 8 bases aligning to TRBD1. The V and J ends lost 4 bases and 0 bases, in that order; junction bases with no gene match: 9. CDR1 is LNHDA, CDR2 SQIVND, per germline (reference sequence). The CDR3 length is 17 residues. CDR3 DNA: TGTGCCAGTAGTAGTCGTCAGGGGGCTCCAAGCACAGATACGCAGTATTTT. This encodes CASSSRQGAPSTDTQYF.

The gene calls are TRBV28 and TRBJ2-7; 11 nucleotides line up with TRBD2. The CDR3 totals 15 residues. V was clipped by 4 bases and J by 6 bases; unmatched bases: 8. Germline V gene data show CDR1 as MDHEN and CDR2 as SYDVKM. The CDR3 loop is CASSYLAGGIREQYF. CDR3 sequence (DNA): TGTGCCAGCAGTTACCTAGCGGGAGGTATTCGCGAGCAGTACTTC. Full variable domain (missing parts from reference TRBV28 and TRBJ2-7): DVKVTQSSRYLVKRTGEKVFLECVQDMDHENMFWYRQDPGLGLRLIYFSYDVKMKEKGDIPEGYSVSREKKERFSLILESASTNQTSMYLCASSYLAGGIREQYFGPGTRLTVT.

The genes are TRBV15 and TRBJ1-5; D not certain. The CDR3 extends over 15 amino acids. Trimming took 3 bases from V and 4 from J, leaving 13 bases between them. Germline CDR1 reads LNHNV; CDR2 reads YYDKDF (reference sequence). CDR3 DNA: TGTGCCACCAGCAGTAGTGGACTGTTTAATCAGCCCCAGCATTTT. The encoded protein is CATSSSGLFNQPQHF. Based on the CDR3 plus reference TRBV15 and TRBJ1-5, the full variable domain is DAMVIQNPRYQVTQFGKPVTLSCSQTLNHNVMYWYQQKSSQAPKLLFHYYDKDFNNEADTPDNFQSRRPNTSFCFLDIRSPGLGDTAMYLCATSSSGLFNQPQHFGDGTRLSIL.

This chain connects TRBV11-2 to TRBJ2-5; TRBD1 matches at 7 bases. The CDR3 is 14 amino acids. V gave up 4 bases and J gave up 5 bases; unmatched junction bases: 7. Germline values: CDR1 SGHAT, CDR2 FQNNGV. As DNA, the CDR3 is TGTGCCAGCAGCTCCCCTGGGACAGTCGAGACCCAGTACTTC. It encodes CASSSPGTVETQYF.

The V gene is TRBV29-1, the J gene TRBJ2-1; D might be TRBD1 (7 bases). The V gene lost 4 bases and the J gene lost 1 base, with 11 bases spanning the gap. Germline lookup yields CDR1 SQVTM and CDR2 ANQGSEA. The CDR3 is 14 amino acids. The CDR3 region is CSVASGGSYNEQFF. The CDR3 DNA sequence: TGCAGCGTTGCCTCAGGGGGGTCCTACAATGAGCAGTTCTTC.

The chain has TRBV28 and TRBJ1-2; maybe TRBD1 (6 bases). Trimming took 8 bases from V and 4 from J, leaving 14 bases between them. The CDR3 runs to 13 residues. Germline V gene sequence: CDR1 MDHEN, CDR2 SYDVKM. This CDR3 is CASGGRPAYGYTF. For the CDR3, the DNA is TGTGCCAGCGGGGGCCGTCCAGCCTATGGCTACACCTTC.

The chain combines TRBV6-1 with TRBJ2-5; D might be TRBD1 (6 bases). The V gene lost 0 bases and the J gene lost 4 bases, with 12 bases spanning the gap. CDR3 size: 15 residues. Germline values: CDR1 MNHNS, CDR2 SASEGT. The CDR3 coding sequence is TGTGCCAGCAGTGAAGCGTACAGGGTCGGAGAGACCCAGTACTTC. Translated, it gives CASSEAYRVGETQYF.

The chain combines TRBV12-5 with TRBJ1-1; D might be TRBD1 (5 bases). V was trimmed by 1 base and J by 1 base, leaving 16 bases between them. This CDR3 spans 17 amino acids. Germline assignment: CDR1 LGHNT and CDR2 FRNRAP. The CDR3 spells CASGLGIIVGQNTEAFF. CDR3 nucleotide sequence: TGTGCTAGTGGTTTGGGCATTATAGTTGGACAGAACACTGAAGCTTTCTTT.

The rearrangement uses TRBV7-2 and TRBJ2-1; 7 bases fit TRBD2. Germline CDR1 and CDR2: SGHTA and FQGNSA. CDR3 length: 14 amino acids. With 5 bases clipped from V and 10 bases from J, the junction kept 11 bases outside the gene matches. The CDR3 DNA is TGTGCCAGCAGCCCCCCTAGCGGCCGCCGGGAGCAGTTCTTC. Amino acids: CASSPPSGRREQFF. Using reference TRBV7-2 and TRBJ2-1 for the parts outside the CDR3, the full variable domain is GAGVSQSPSNKVTEKGKDVELRCDPISGHTALYWYRQSLGQGLEFLIYFQGNSAPDKSGLPSDRFSAERTGGSVSTLTIQRTQQEDSAVYLCASSPPSGRREQFFGPGTRLTVL.